This TCR beta chain was profiled in a study of cytomegalovirus exposure and HLA in healthy donors. The wider study: A data release that came early held some 84 million unique TCRs from HLA-typed donors.

General study results and limits: Available immune exposure information was restricted to CMV serostatus only. Reportedly, TCR beta sequences accurately predicted HLA-A and HLA-B alleles in most subjects.

Germline V lookup: CDR1 MNHEY, CDR2 SMNVEV (reference sequence). The CDR3 runs to 13 residues. V lost 7 bases to trimming and J lost 9 bases; unmatched junction nucleotides: 9. The study ran its PCR with 60 Vbeta and 13 Jbeta primers. The data were produced by immunoSEQ multiplex PCR, yet TCRdb's version contains in-frame clones alone and is incomplete. The top ten clones hold roughly 1% of a sample with about 160,000 clones, around 78% of them seen once. This clone occurred a few times. Antigen unknown. The sequence derives from a middle-aged woman in good health and CMV-seronegative. Sequencing was done on a sample of PBMCs. The V call is TRBV27, the J call TRBJ2-1; 7 nucleotides line up with TRBD2. For the CDR3, the DNA is TGTGCCAGCAAGGGACTAAAGGAGGCTGAGCAGTTCTTC. Translating gives CASKGLKEAEQFF.